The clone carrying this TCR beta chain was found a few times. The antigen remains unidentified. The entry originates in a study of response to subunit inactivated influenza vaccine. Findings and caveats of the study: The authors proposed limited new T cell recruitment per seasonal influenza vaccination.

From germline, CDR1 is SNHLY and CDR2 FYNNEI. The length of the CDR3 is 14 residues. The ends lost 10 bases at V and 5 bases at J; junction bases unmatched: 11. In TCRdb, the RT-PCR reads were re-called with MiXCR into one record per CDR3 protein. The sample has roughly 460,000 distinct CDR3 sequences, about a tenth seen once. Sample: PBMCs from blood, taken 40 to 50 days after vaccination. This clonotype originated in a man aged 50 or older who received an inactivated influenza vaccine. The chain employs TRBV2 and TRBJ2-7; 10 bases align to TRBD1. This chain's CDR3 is CAIKPPGQGHEQYF. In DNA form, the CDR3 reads TGTGCCATCAAACCCCCGGGACAGGGGCACGAGCAGTACTTC.